These T cell receptor beta chains were read from a single sample in a study of T cell responses to AZD1222 COVID-19 vaccine. Libraries were prepared by immunoSEQ multiplex PCR; TCRdb keeps only in-frame clonotypes and omits some of them. The sample shows about 160,000 clones, around 90% of them seen only once. The sequencing here drew on peripheral blood, taken on day 0 of MenACWY control vaccination. All receptors come from an adult in good health. Both conserved end residues are part of each CDR3. D genes are given only for firm matches. Not every row has a clone size; where given, it reads once, few, many or a size class.

CASSPGTANEKLFF TGTGCCAGCAGTCCCGGGACGGCCAATGAAAAACTGTTTTTT NA TRBJ1-4 TRBV2 NA
CSASEWLAETQYF TGCAGTGCTAGTGAGTGGTTGGCGGAGACCCAGTACTTC NA TRBJ2-5 TRBV20-1 NA
CASSFSDREGEKLFF TGTGCCAGCAGCTTCTCGGACAGGGAGGGAGAAAAACTGTTTTTT NA TRBJ1-4 TRBV7-3 TRBD1
CASYTGYNEQFF TGTGCCAGCTATACGGGCTACAATGAGCAGTTCTTC NA TRBJ2-1 TRBV12-3/TRBV12-4 NA
CAISGTSETQYF TGTGCCATCTCCGGGACGTCAGAGACCCAGTACTTC NA TRBJ2-5 TRBV10-3 NA
CASSDPGAANTGELFF TGTGCCAGCAGTGACCCAGGGGCCGCGAACACCGGGGAGCTGTTTTTT NA TRBJ2-2 TRBV28 NA
CASSALAGGPVPYEQYF TGTGCCAGCAGTGCTCTAGCGGGAGGGCCAGTCCCCTACGAGCAGTACTTC NA TRBJ2-7 TRBV27 TRBD2
CAWSVHNGGLQETQYF TGTGCCTGGAGTGTACATAACGGGGGCCTACAAGAGACCCAGTACTTC NA TRBJ2-5 TRBV30 NA
CASSPASGGDEKLFF TGTGCCAGTAGCCCTGCCTCCGGCGGGGATGAAAAACTGTTTTTT NA TRBJ1-4 TRBV19 NA
CASSLEPSGYNEQFF TGTGCCAGCAGCTTAGAGCCTAGCGGGTACAATGAGCAGTTCTTC NA TRBJ2-1 TRBV7-8 TRBD2
CATRWDENTEAFF TGTGCCACCAGGTGGGACGAGAACACTGAAGCTTTCTTT NA TRBJ1-1 TRBV24-1 NA
CASSTGGRDAFF TGTGCCAGCAGTACAGGGGGACGCGACGCTTTCTTT NA TRBJ1-1 TRBV27 TRBD1
CASRRFEEQYF TGTGCCAGCAGGAGATTTGAGGAGCAGTACTTC NA TRBJ2-7 TRBV6-1 NA
CSAADRGPNEKLFF TGCAGCGCCGCAGACAGGGGACCAAATGAAAAACTGTTTTTT NA TRBJ1-4 TRBV29-1 TRBD1
CASSFIAGGGNEQFF TGTGCCAGCAGTTTCATAGCGGGAGGGGGGAATGAGCAGTTCTTC NA TRBJ2-1 TRBV6-2/TRBV6-3 TRBD2
CASSLTGQGENIQYF TGTGCCAGTAGCCTTACGGGACAGGGGGAAAACATTCAGTACTTC NA TRBJ2-4 TRBV19 TRBD1
CAIRDSYNSPLHF TGTGCCATCCGGGACTCCTATAATTCACCCCTCCACTTT NA TRBJ1-6 TRBV10-3 NA
CASSQRHENTEAFF TGTGCCAGTAGTCAGAGACACGAGAACACTGAAGCTTTCTTT NA TRBJ1-1 TRBV19 NA
CASSGGGDEQFF TGTGCCAGCAGTGGGGGCGGCGATGAGCAGTTCTTC NA TRBJ2-1 TRBV25-1 NA
CATSRPIAGGPDYYEQYF TGTGCCACCAGCAGACCCATAGCGGGAGGGCCCGATTACTACGAGCAGTACTTC NA TRBJ2-7 TRBV15 TRBD2
CASSDRARDRVEAFF TGTGCCAGCAGTGATAGGGCAAGGGACAGGGTCGAAGCTTTCTTT NA TRBJ1-1 TRBV6-1 TRBD1
CASSSTAYNEQFF TGTGCCAGCAGTTCGACAGCCTACAATGAGCAGTTCTTC NA TRBJ2-1 TRBV28 NA
CASSLGTGGAGSNQPQHF TGTGCCAGCTCACTTGGCACGGGGGGCGCTGGCAGCAATCAGCCCCAGCATTTT NA TRBJ1-5 TRBV18 NA
CASSIRPRGGKREQFF TGTGCCAGTAGTATTAGGCCCAGGGGGGGGAAGAGAGAGCAGTTCTTC NA TRBJ2-1 TRBV19 NA
CAWEPMTQETQYF TGTGCCTGGGAACCCATGACCCAAGAGACCCAGTACTTC NA TRBJ2-5 TRBV30 NA
CASKGGIQNTEAFF TGTGCCAGCAAGGGGGGGATCCAAAACACTGAAGCTTTCTTT NA TRBJ1-1 TRBV2 NA
CASSVVGGGSSENEQFF TGTGCCAGCAGCGTAGTAGGCGGCGGGAGTTCGGAGAATGAGCAGTTCTTC NA TRBJ2-1 TRBV9 TRBD2
CASGLVTGLAGEQFF TGTGCTAGTGGTTTGGTAACGGGACTAGCCGGTGAGCAGTTCTTC NA TRBJ2-1 TRBV12-5 TRBD2
CAWSDKAEAFF TGTGCCTGGAGTGATAAGGCAGAAGCTTTCTTT NA TRBJ1-1 TRBV30 NA
CASSQDLASDEQFF TGTGCCAGCAGCCAAGATCTAGCTAGCGATGAGCAGTTCTTC NA TRBJ2-1 TRBV3-1/TRBV3-2 NA
CASSFANTGELFF TGTGCCAGCAGTTTCGCGAACACCGGGGAGCTGTTTTTT NA TRBJ2-2 TRBV6-5 NA
CASSFSRGPSYEQYF TGTGCCAGCAGCTTCAGCAGGGGGCCTTCCTACGAGCAGTACTTC NA TRBJ2-7 TRBV5-4 TRBD1
CASSLAGGQGSHIQYF TGTGCCAGCAGCTTAGCTGGGGGACAGGGATCGCACATTCAGTACTTC NA TRBJ2-4 TRBV7-8 TRBD1
CSVVWSYEQYF TGCAGCGTTGTTTGGTCCTACGAGCAGTACTTC once TRBJ2-7 TRBV29-1 NA
CASLRRQSAGNEQFF TGTGCCAGTCTTAGGCGACAGTCGGCGGGGAATGAGCAGTTCTTC NA TRBJ2-1 TRBV27 NA
CASSQGAITAGAIYGYTF TGCGCCAGCAGCCAAGGGGCTATTACGGCAGGGGCGATCTATGGCTACACCTTC NA TRBJ1-2 TRBV4-3 NA
CAISESGTGKGSQHF TGTGCCATCAGTGAGTCGGGGACAGGCAAGGGGTCCCAGCATTTT NA TRBJ1-5 TRBV10-3 TRBD1
CASSAKQGALGTEAFF TGTGCCAGTAGTGCAAAGCAGGGGGCTTTAGGCACTGAAGCTTTCTTT NA TRBJ1-1 TRBV19 TRBD1
CASSPLGTAGPQPQHF TGTGCCAGTAGTCCCCTCGGGACGGCGGGCCCTCAGCCCCAGCATTTT NA TRBJ1-5 TRBV19 NA
CASSTIFGTSGARNSPLHF TGTGCCAGCAGTACCATTTTCGGGACCTCGGGCGCAAGAAATTCACCCCTCCACTTT NA TRBJ1-6 TRBV28 NA
CSVSLGGNTEAFF TGCAGCGTCTCCTTGGGAGGGAACACTGAAGCTTTCTTT NA TRBJ1-1 TRBV29-1 NA
CASSQGPDTEAFF TGCGCCAGCAGCCAAGGGCCGGACACTGAAGCTTTCTTT NA TRBJ1-1 TRBV4-3 NA
CATSDDREETQYF TGTGCCACCAGTGATGACAGGGAAGAGACCCAGTACTTC NA TRBJ2-5 TRBV24-1 TRBD1
CASRPDRGYTEAFF TGTGCCAGCAGACCCGACCGGGGGTACACTGAAGCTTTCTTT NA TRBJ1-1 TRBV28 NA
CASSGDRGTEAFF TGTGCCAGCAGCGGGGATAGAGGCACTGAAGCTTTCTTT NA TRBJ1-1 TRBV11-1 NA
CASSQEGRSGELFF TGTGCCAGCAGCCAAGAGGGAAGGTCCGGGGAGCTGTTTTTT NA TRBJ2-2 TRBV4-2 NA
CGAPPRAMKWGRETQYF TGCGGCGCTCCTCCAAGGGCGATGAAGTGGGGGAGAGAGACCCAGTACTTC once TRBJ2-5 TRBV9 NA
CANRGSETGGNNEQFF TGTGCCAACAGAGGGTCCGAGACAGGGGGCAACAATGAGCAGTTCTTC NA TRBJ2-1 TRBV7-9 TRBD1
CASRYRTSDYGYTF TGTGCCAGCAGGTACCGGACGTCGGACTATGGCTACACCTTC NA TRBJ1-2 TRBV2 NA
CASSYGQGLYQPQHF TGTGCCAGCAGTTACGGTCAGGGTTTGTATCAGCCCCAGCATTTT NA TRBJ1-5 TRBV6-5 NA
CASSWRQGPKNIQYF TGTGCCAGCAGCTGGAGACAGGGACCCAAAAACATTCAGTACTTC NA TRBJ2-4 TRBV7-8 TRBD1
CASSSLPVVYNEQFF TGTGCCAGCAGTTCCCTCCCCGTGGTCTACAATGAGCAGTTCTTC NA TRBJ2-1 TRBV28 NA
CAWSENRGIYNEQFF TGTGCCTGGAGCGAAAACAGGGGAATCTACAATGAGCAGTTCTTC NA TRBJ2-1 TRBV30 TRBD1
CASSLGSPTRGTEAFF TGTGCCAGCAGCTTAGGGTCCCCAACGAGAGGTACTGAAGCTTTCTTT NA TRBJ1-1 TRBV13 NA
CASSQDPGRGQPQHF TGTGCCAGCAGCCAAGACCCGGGCCGCGGTCAGCCCCAGCATTTT NA TRBJ1-5 TRBV4-2 NA
CASSQAGHLNSNQPQHF TGTGCCAGCAGCCAAGCGGGACACCTTAATAGCAATCAGCCCCAGCATTTT NA TRBJ1-5 TRBV3-1/TRBV3-2 NA
CASSVAPSVGLYSGYTF TGTGCCAGCAGCGTAGCTCCTAGCGTAGGGTTATATAGTGGCTACACCTTC few TRBJ1-2 TRBV9 NA
CSVAVLGTGTYEQYF TGCAGCGTTGCCGTCCTAGGGACAGGGACCTACGAGCAGTACTTC few TRBJ2-7 TRBV29-1 TRBD1
CASSPGLESDTQYF TGCGCCAGCAGCCCGGGACTAGAATCTGATACGCAGTATTTT NA TRBJ2-3 TRBV5-1 TRBD2